The subject of this entry is one T cell receptor (beta chain). The target of this receptor is not known. There are no base qualities to consult, and no much larger clone falls within one base. Reading the germline V gene gives CDR1 LGHNA and CDR2 YSLEER. The V end loses 0 bases and the J end loses 6 bases, and a stretch of 18 bases separates them. From the cysteine up to the valine, the CDR3 has a length of 16 residues. Only the CDR3 portion is preserved as DNA: 48 bases, with reading frame beginning at the first base. The trial excluded patients who had a history of autoimmune disease or were on systemic immunosuppression. In every dose cohort, peripheral blood was drawn for TCR sequencing at baseline, cycle 4 day 1, and cycle 7 day 1. The samples were taken from a phase I, first-in-human, multicenter, open-label dose-escalation trial of ivuxolimab. The trial enrolled adults with locally advanced or metastatic head and neck squamous cell, hepatocellular, melanoma or renal cell carcinoma. CD4+ and CD8+ T cells were sorted separately from peripheral blood before TCR sequencing.

The sample is drawn from a study of OX40 agonist ivuxolimab in advanced cancers. For the wider study: The costimulatory receptor OX40 (CD134) was targeted by ivuxolimab, a fully human IgG2 agonistic monoclonal antibody. Intravenous ivuxolimab was administered to patients every 2 weeks at six dose levels: 0.01, 0.1, 0.3, 1.5, 3 and 10 mg/kg. Among the roughly 52 dose-escalation patients, roughly 20 had hepatocellular carcinoma, approximately 15 melanoma, 9 renal cell carcinoma and 9 head and neck cancer. A male proportion of around 81% and a mean age of around 60 years, ranging from 23 to 79, were recorded for the dose-escalation cohort. Patients were allowed to have had prior anti-PD-1, anti-PD-L1 or anti-CTLA-4 therapy, and roughly 40% of the dose-escalation patients had been treated with checkpoint inhibitors. Partial responses occurred in three dose-escalation patients: two with cutaneous melanoma and one with hepatocellular carcinoma. Peripheral TCRbeta sequencing aimed to test whether ivuxolimab altered TCR sequence diversity and caused clonal T-cell expansion. The paper covers the monotherapy dose-escalation part of the phase I ivuxolimab trial, which included N ≈ 50 patients. Overall results and qualifications from the work: In partial responders in the 0.1-3.0 mg/kg groups, normalized peripheral clonal expansion was found to be among the lowest, especially among CD8+ T cells. Low levels of normalized T-cell clonal expansion were also seen in some patients who did not respond. The antigen specificity of the clonally expanded peripheral T cells was not determined. After ivuxolimab, more expanded clones were found on average in CD8+ T cells than in CD4+ T cells. Clonal expansion of both CD4+ and CD8+ blood T cells was observed from baseline to week 6 at doses 0.1 to 3.0 mg/kg.

To sequence the TCRbeta CDR3 region, genomic DNA was isolated from the sorted cells. The immunoSEQ Assay was used to sequence the TCRbeta CDR3 regions. TCRdb limited this immuneACCESS table to in-frame rearrangements with V and J called. A share of clones is missing; checked studies link under half to unresolved V genes, and the rest is unexplained. The sample has tens of thousands of clones on record, approximately 85% of them singletons. The ten largest account for roughly 18% of the sample. The sequence came from an adult with an advanced solid tumor such as melanoma, head and neck, liver or kidney cancer. The chain was built from TRBV4-3 and TRBJ2-7, with the D gene tentatively TRBD1 or TRBD2, based on 6 matching bases in each. Source: CD4+ or CD8+ T cells sorted from blood, taken in a trial of the OX40 agonist ivuxolimab. The sequenced DNA is TGCGCCAGCAGCCAAGAAGGGGGGCCCGCGGGCAGCGAGCAGTACGTC. Its product reads: CASSQEGGPAGSEQYV.